The clone carrying this T cell receptor beta chain was detected ten times or more. The target antigen is unknown. The assay was immunoSEQ multiplex PCR, and TCRdb's table has in-frame clones only and misses some. Of around 1,100,000 clones in the sample, about 72% were seen once. Trimming at V came to 7 bases and at J to 3 bases, leaving 3 bases not matched to a gene. This CDR3 is 13 amino acids long. Germline lookup yields CDR1 MNHNS and CDR2 SASEGT. These data originate in a study of shared clonotypes between healthy human individuals. Study conclusions and caveats: Lower generation probabilities were found for non-shared clonotypes than for those shared by all four donors.

The TCR originated in a young man in good health. Some clones in this sample may be carry-over from other donors' samples. The rearrangement joins TRBV6-1 to TRBJ2-7; TRBD1 agrees at 10 bases. The sequencing input was memory CD4+ T cells from PBMCs. Documented subset: CD45RA-negative fraction. CDR3 protein: CASIRDRGYEQYF. As DNA, the CDR3 is TGTGCCAGCATACGGGACAGGGGCTACGAGCAGTACTTC.